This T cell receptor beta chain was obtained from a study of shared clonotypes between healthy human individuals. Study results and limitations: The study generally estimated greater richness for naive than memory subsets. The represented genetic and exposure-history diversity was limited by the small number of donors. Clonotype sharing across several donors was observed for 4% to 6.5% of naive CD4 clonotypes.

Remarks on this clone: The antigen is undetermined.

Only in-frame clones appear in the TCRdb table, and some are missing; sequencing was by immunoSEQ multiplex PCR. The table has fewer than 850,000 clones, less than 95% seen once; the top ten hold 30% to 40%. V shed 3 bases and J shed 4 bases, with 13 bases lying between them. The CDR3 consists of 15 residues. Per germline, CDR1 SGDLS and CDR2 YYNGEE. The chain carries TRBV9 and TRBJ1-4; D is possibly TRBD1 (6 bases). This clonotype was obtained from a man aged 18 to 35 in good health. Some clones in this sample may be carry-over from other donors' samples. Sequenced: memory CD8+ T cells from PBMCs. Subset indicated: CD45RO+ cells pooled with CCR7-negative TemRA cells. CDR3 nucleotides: TGTGCCAGCAGCGCGACGGGACACTATAATGAAAAACTGTTTTTT. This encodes CASSATGHYNEKLFF.